One and the same sample provided the 24 T cell receptor beta chains below, sequenced in a study of blood T cell repertoires in COVID-19. Generated by immunoSEQ multiplex PCR, the TCRdb table keeps only in-frame clones and is missing some. The sample lists roughly 160,000 clones; approximately 90% were seen once. Sequenced input: peripheral blood. The origin of the receptors is a young man with COVID-19, enrolled during active disease.

The chain joins TRBV29-1 to TRBJ1-2; TRBD1 is a possible D gene (5 bases). The V and J ends lost 1 base and 10 bases respectively, with 10 bases between them. CDR1 SQVTM and CDR2 ANQGSEA come from the germline V gene. The CDR3 is 11 amino acids. In DNA, the CDR3 is TGCAGCGTTGAAGGGGGGGTGGACTACACCTTC. Encoded protein: CSVEGGVDYTF.

The chain employs TRBV9 and TRBJ1-5, with a possible D match to TRBD1 (5 bases). The CDR3 sequence is 14 residues long. The germline gives CDR1 SGDLS, CDR2 YYNGEE. The V gene lost 3 bases and the J gene lost 2 bases, with 9 bases spanning the gap. The CDR3 DNA reads as TGTGCCAGCAGCGGTGCGGGGGGCAATCAGCCCCAGCATTTT. Translation gives CASSGAGGNQPQHF.

This chain uses TRBV29-1 with TRBJ2-7; perhaps TRBD1 as D (6 bases). The V end lost 4 bases, the J end lost 0 bases, and 16 bases lay between the germline ends. Per germline, CDR1 SQVTM and CDR2 ANQGSEA. The CDR3 loop spans 15 amino acids. The CDR3 DNA is TGCAGCGTTGTAGGCGGACAGACATCCTCCTACGAGCAGTACTTC. This translates into CSVVGGQTSSYEQYF.

The rearrangement uses TRBV5-4 and TRBJ2-1, with 9 bases lining up with TRBD2. This CDR3 has 19 residues. Per the germline V gene, CDR1 is SGHNT and CDR2 is YYREEE (reference sequence). The ends lost 4 bases at V and 6 bases at J; junction bases unmatched: 20. CDR3 sequence: CASSRPGLAQIGGTNEQFF. In DNA, the CDR3 is TGTGCCAGCAGCCGCCCGGGACTAGCTCAAATTGGTGGCACCAATGAGCAGTTCTTC.

The V gene is TRBV6-2 or TRBV6-3, the J gene TRBJ1-1; 8 nucleotides line up with TRBD1. Germline-derived CDR1 and CDR2 are MNHEY and SVGEGT. Trimming removed 2 bases from V and 3 bases from J; junction bases left unmatched: 11. The CDR3 totals 17 residues. The DNA for the CDR3 is TGTGCCAGCAGTTACCCTAATCTATTACAGGGGGACACTGAAGCTTTCTTT. Protein product: CASSYPNLLQGDTEAFF.

V and J are TRBV5-1 and TRBJ1-1; D is possibly TRBD1 (5 bases). CDR3 length: 14 amino acids. CDR1 is SGHRS and CDR2 is YFSETQ in the germline V gene. The V end was cut by 4 bases, the J end by 0 bases, with 10 bases between. The CDR3 reads CASSETVMNTEAFF. CDR3 nucleotides: TGCGCCAGCAGCGAGACAGTGATGAACACTGAAGCTTTCTTT.

This chain connects TRBV7-6 to TRBJ2-1; 11 bases agree with TRBD2. Germline-derived CDR1 and CDR2 are SGHVS and FNYEAQ. CDR3 size: 16 residues. The V segment lost 5 bases and the J segment 7 bases; nucleotides outside the gene matches: 10. CDR3 sequence: CASSNSLAGGYNEQFF. Written as DNA, the CDR3 is TGTGCCAGCAGCAATTCTCTAGCGGGAGGATATAATGAGCAGTTCTTC.

The chain links TRBV7-2 to TRBJ2-7; 9 bases agree with TRBD2. Losses at the gene ends were 4 bases for V and 0 bases for J; bases not matched to a gene: 13. In germline, CDR1 is SGHTA, CDR2 FQGNSA. The CDR3 extends over 18 amino acids. The CDR3 protein is CASSSGPSGRTLSYEQYF. DNA for the CDR3: TGTGCCAGCAGCTCAGGGCCCAGCGGGAGGACTCTCTCCTACGAGCAGTACTTC.

CDR3 in DNA: TGTGCCATCAGTGGACAGGGGAGTTACGGGGAGCTGTTTTTT. It is translated as CAISGQGSYGELFF. The V gene is TRBV10-3, the J gene TRBJ2-2, with 8 nucleotides matching TRBD1. The J segment lost 7 bases and the V segment lost 4 bases, leaving 5 bases of the junction unmatched. Germline lookup yields CDR1 ENHRY and CDR2 SYGVKD. The CDR3 is 14 residues long.

The chain uses TRBV7-2 and TRBJ1-5, with TRBD1 as a possible D gene (5 bases). V gave up 5 bases and J gave up 2 bases, with 16 bases separating them. CDR3 size: 16 residues. In germline, CDR1 is SGHTA, CDR2 FQGNSA. In nucleotides, the CDR3 is TGTGCCAGCAGCCCAACCACTGGGGCAGGCAATCAGCCCCAGCATTTT. Residues: CASSPTTGAGNQPQHF.

The chain carries TRBV11-3 and TRBJ2-1; D is undetermined. CDR1 and CDR2 from the germline V gene are SGHNT and YENEEA. V was pared by 7 bases and J by 8 bases, with 12 bases between. CDR3 length: 12 residues. The CDR3 DNA is TGTGCCAGCACCGTACGCGGCTATGAGCAGTTCTTC. Translation gives CASTVRGYEQFF.

This chain uses TRBV7-6 with TRBJ1-3; possible D gene TRBD1, 6 bases. There are 15 residues in the CDR3. Germline lookup yields CDR1 SGHVS and CDR2 FNYEAQ. V was shortened by 1 base and J by 2 bases, with 9 bases between the two germline ends. The CDR3 spells CASSLGTDPGNTIYF. CDR3 nucleotide sequence: TGTGCCAGCAGCTTAGGGACAGACCCTGGAAACACCATATATTTT.

The table lists this clone with a few counts. The V and J genes are TRBV7-8 and TRBJ2-7, with no clear D. Germline-derived CDR1 and CDR2 are SGHVS and FQNEAQ. V lost 6 bases and J lost 2, with 20 bases in between. The CDR3 contains 16 residues. CDR3 protein: CASSPLSTRPTYEQYF. The CDR3 DNA follows: TGTGCCAGCAGTCCTCTATCCACCAGGCCGACCTACGAGCAGTACTTC. The whole variable domain, remainder taken from reference TRBV7-8 and TRBJ2-7, is GAGVSQSPRYKVAKRGQDVALRCDPISGHVSLFWYQQALGQGPEFLTYFQNEAQLDKSGLPSDRFFAERPEGSVSTLKIQRTQQEDSAVYLCASSPLSTRPTYEQYFGPGTRLTVT.

The CDR3 protein is CASSRGSGEQYF. The CDR3 DNA sequence: TGTGCCAGCAGTAGGGGCTCTGGGGAGCAGTACTTC. The chain employs TRBV5-4 and TRBJ2-7; a possible D gene is TRBD1 (5 bases). The CDR3 length is 12 residues. V was cut by 5 bases and J by 7 bases, with 13 bases left in between. Germline loops: CDR1 SGHNT, CDR2 YYREEE (reference sequence).

The chain recombines TRBV7-9 with TRBJ2-1; 8 bases align to TRBD2. The germline V gene has CDR1 SEHNR and CDR2 FQNEAQ (reference sequence). The CDR3 totals 15 residues. V was pared by 2 bases and J by 8 bases, with 8 bases of the junction left unmatched. The CDR3 DNA is TGTGCCAGCAGCTTATCGGTTAGCGGGATCTATGAGCAGTTCTTC. Protein product: CASSLSVSGIYEQFF.

The V call is TRBV6-6, the J call TRBJ2-7; no clear D gene. The CDR3 length is 12 residues. V was cut by 2 bases and J by 3 bases, with 5 bases left in between. CDR1 MNHNY and CDR2 SVGAGI come from the germline V gene (reference sequence). CDR3 residues: CASSYVDYEQYF. The CDR3 bases are TGTGCCAGCAGTTACGTAGACTACGAGCAGTACTTC.

The V and J genes are TRBV14 and TRBJ1-6; 7 bases line up with TRBD1. V shed 3 bases, J shed 8 bases, and the junction held 13 bases outside the gene matches. The CDR3 is 17 residues long. The germline gives CDR1 SGHDN, CDR2 FVKESK. The CDR3 region has the DNA TGTGCCAGCAGCCAGGCGGAGGCAAGGGGGCGAGATTCACCCCTCCACTTT. Encoded protein: CASSQAEARGRDSPLHF.

The chain combines TRBV30 with TRBJ1-1; D perhaps matches TRBD1 (5 bases). CDR1 and CDR2 (germline): GTSNPN, SVGIG (reference sequence). Deletions cut 0 bases from V and 5 bases from J, with 10 bases between. This CDR3 has 13 residues. CDR3 DNA: TGTGCCTGGAGTGTACCTGGGGGGACTGAAGCTTTCTTT. Amino acids: CAWSVPGGTEAFF.

The V gene is TRBV2, the J gene TRBJ2-7; D gene uncertain. The CDR3 is 15 residues long. Germline V CDR1 and CDR2: SNHLY, FYNNEI. Trimming stripped 3 bases from V and 3 bases from J, with 15 bases between. The CDR3 DNA is TGTGCCAGCAGTGAGAGACAAGGTCCCTTCTACGAGCAGTACTTC. Its translation: CASSERQGPFYEQYF.

This clone appeared once. The CDR3 DNA reads as TGTGCCAGCAGCCAAGGGGCAGCAACCTACGAGCAGTACTTC. Residues: CASSQGAATYEQYF. This sequence joins TRBV3-1 (or the pseudogene TRBV3-2) and TRBJ2-7; D ambiguous. The CDR3 runs to 14 residues. Between the trimmed V and J ends, which lost 1 base and 2 bases, there was a span of 9 bases. The germline CDR1 and CDR2 sequences are LGHDT and YNNKEL (reference sequence).

V and J are TRBV12-3 or TRBV12-4 and TRBJ2-2; D is unclear. The V gene lost 6 bases and the J gene lost 1 base, with 6 bases spanning the gap. The CDR3 sequence is 13 residues long. The chain's CDR3 is CASRRGNTGELFF. The DNA of the CDR3 is TGTGCCAGCAGAAGAGGGAACACCGGGGAGCTGTTTTTT.

This chain joins TRBV18 and TRBJ1-5; D might be TRBD1 (6 bases). Trimming shortened V by 3 bases and J by 7 bases, and 13 bases separated the two germline ends. Germline assignment: CDR1 KGHSH and CDR2 LQKENI. The CDR3 extends over 14 amino acids. CDR3 nucleotides: TGTGCCAGCTCACCGGGACACCAAGGGCAGCCCCAGCATTTT. Translating it yields CASSPGHQGQPQHF. The full variable domain, in which reference TRBV18 and TRBJ1-5 provide the parts outside the CDR3, is NAGVMQNPRHLVRRRGQEARLRCSPMKGHSHVYWYRQLPEEGLKFMVYLQKENIIDESGMPKERFSAEFPKEGPSILRIQQVVRGDSAAYFCASSPGHQGQPQHFGDGTRLSIL.

V and J are TRBV7-2 and TRBJ2-7; TRBD2 matches at 11 bases. V was clipped by 0 bases and J by 2 bases; unmatched bases: 9. Germline CDR1 SGHTA, CDR2 FQGNSA. The CDR3 is 18 amino acids. CDR3 sequence: CASSLAASGRSTPYEQYF. The CDR3 DNA reads TGTGCCAGCAGCTTAGCGGCTAGCGGGAGGTCCACCCCCTACGAGCAGTACTTC.

CDR3 protein: CASSGGGSGNTIYF. The CDR3 coding sequence is TGTGCCAGCAGCGGAGGGGGCTCTGGAAACACCATATATTTT. The rearrangement links TRBV9 to TRBJ1-3; D is perhaps TRBD1 (6 bases). The CDR3 loop spans 14 amino acids. Trimming stripped 3 bases from V and 0 bases from J, with 7 bases between. Germline values: CDR1 SGDLS, CDR2 YYNGEE.